This T cell receptor (beta chain) originates from a study of T cells expressing NK-cell markers. Germline CDR1 is SNHLY and CDR2 is FYNNEI. The CDR3 has 14 amino acids. The study, taken as a whole, reports: Researchers report these clonotypes also headed the CD3+CD56-NKG2C+ fraction in a few donors. Each of 6 or 7 donors carried dominant NKG2C+ clonotypes accounting for roughly 1.0-8% of CD8+ T cells. It is unclear if expanded NKG2C-expressing clones target HCMV antigens.

Note on this clonotype: The target antigen is unknown.

The authors made TCR beta cDNA libraries by 5'RACE template switching. This switching added a universal primer site and UMIs. TCRdb re-called the 5' RACE reads; one entry per CDR3 protein, DNA not given. This sample's table reports about 460,000 distinct CDR3 sequences. V and J are TRBV2 and TRBJ2-1; as DNA is missing, the TRBD1 call by TCRdb cannot be tested. The receptor's source is a woman aged 45-60 years in good health. Specimen: blood T cells: a sorted CD56 or NKG2C T cell subset, CD4+ or CD8+ T cells, or bulk PBMC T cells (not recorded which). CDR3 residues: CASNLDRGVDEQFF.